This T cell receptor (beta chain) comes out of a study of monozygotic twins with cystic fibrosis. The germline CDR1 and CDR2 sequences are SNHLY and FYNNEI. V lost 3 bases and J 2 bases, leaving 8 bases between the germline ends. The CDR3 is 13 amino acids. To note about this clone: What it recognizes is unknown.

Findings and caveats of the study: Nucleotide-identical clonotype sharing was significantly higher within monozygotic CF twin pairs than between unrelated CF individuals. Co-twins had the most similar V usage for 13 of 16 pairs, J for 8.

Clones were sequenced by immunoSEQ multiplex PCR, and TCRdb holds only the in-frame ones, with some missing. The sample lists around 35,000 clones; approximately 87% were seen once. Sequencing was carried out using blood. This sequence was found in a girl aged 2-10 years with cystic fibrosis. V is TRBV2 and J is TRBJ2-7; D not resolved. This CDR3 is CASSEATPYEQYF. The CDR3 bases are TGTGCCAGCAGTGAGGCCACACCCTACGAGCAGTACTTC.